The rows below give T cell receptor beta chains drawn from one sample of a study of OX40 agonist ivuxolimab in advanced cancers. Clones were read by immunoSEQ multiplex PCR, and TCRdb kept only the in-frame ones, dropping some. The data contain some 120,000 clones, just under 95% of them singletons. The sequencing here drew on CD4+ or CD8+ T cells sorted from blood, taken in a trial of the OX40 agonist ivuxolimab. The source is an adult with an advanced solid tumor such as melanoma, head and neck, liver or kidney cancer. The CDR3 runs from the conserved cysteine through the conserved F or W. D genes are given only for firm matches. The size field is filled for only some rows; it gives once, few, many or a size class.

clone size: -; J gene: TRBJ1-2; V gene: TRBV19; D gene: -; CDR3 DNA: TGTGCCAGTAGTATGAGAGGGTCACGAACTATTAACTATGGCTACACCTTC; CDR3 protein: CASSMRGSRTINYGYTF
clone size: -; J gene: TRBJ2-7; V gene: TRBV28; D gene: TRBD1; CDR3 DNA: TGTGCCAGCAGTACTCCGGGACAGGGGGCCCACGAGCAGTACTTC; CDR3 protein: CASSTPGQGAHEQYF
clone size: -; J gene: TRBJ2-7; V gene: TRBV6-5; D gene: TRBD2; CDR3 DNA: TGTGCCAGCAGTTACTCCCTAGCGGGAGGCTACGAGCAGTACTTC; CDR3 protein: CASSYSLAGGYEQYF
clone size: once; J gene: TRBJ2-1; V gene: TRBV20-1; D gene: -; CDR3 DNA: TGCAGTGCTAGGCGCGAGAGTGAGCAGTTCTTC; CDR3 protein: CSARRESEQFF
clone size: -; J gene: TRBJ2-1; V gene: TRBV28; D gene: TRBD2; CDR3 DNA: TGTGCCAGCAGTTCAGGACTAGCGGGATATAATGAGCAGTTCTTC; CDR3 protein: CASSSGLAGYNEQFF
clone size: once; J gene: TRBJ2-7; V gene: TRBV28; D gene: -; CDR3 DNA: TGTGCCAGCAGTTTGCCCCAGCGTAGGTTATACGAGCAGTACTTC; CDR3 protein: CASSLPQRRLYEQYF
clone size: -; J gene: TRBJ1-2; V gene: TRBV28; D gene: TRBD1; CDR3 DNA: TGTGCCAGCAGTCTCACAGGGGGATTGGTCTATGGCTACACCTTC; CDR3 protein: CASSLTGGLVYGYTF
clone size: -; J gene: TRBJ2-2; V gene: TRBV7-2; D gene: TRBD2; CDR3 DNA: TGTGCCAGCAGCTTGCGGGAGGACGGCCGGGAGCTGTTTTTT; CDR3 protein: CASSLREDGRELFF
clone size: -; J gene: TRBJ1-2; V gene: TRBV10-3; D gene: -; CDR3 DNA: TGTGCCATCCGAAGCACAGGCGACGCGAACTTC; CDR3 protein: CAIRSTGDANF
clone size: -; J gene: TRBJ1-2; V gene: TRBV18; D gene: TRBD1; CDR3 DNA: TGTGCCAGCTCACCGACAGGGGGCAATGGCTACACCTTC; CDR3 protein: CASSPTGGNGYTF
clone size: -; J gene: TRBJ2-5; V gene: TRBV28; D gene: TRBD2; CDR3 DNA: TGTGCCAGCAGTTTGAGCGGGAGCCAAGAGACCCAGTACTTC; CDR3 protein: CASSLSGSQETQYF
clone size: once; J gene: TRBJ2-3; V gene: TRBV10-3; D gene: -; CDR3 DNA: TGTGCCATCAGTGAGCCAGATACGCAGTATTTT; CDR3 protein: CAISEPDTQYF
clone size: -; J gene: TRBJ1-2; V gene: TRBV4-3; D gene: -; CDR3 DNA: TGCGCCAGCAGCCAAGAAGCGGCATTCAACTATGGCTACACCTTC; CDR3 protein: CASSQEAAFNYGYTF
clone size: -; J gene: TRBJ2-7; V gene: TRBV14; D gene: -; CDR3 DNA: TGTGCCAGCAGCCAAAGGAGGGCCTACGAGCAGTACTTC; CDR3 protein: CASSQRRAYEQYF
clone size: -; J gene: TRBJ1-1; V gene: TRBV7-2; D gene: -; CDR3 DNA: TGTGCCAGCAGCTTAGTGAACACTGAAGCTTTCTTT; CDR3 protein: CASSLVNTEAFF
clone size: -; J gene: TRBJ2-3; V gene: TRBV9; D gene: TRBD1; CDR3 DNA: TGTGCCAGCAGCACACGACAGGGACCGGATACGCAGTATTTT; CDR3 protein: CASSTRQGPDTQYF
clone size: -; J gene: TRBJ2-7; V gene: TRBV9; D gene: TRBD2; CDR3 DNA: TGTGCCAGCAGCGTGACTAGCGGGGTGGACTACGAGCAGTACTTC; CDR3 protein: CASSVTSGVDYEQYF
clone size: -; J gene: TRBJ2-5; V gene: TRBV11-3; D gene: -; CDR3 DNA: TGTGCCAGCAGCCAGAGGGGCAGGGGGGGGACCCAGTACTTC; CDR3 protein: CASSQRGRGGTQYF
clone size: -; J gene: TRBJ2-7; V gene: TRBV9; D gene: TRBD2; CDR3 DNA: TGTGCCAGCAGCACATCGGGACTAGCGGGAATCTACGAGCAGTACTTC; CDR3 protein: CASSTSGLAGIYEQYF
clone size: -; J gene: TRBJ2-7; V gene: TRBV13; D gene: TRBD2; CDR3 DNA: TGTGCCAGCAGCCGCAGCGGGAGGATCTCCTACGAGCAGTACTTC; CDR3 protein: CASSRSGRISYEQYF
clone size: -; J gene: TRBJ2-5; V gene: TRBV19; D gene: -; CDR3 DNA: TGTGCCAGTAGTATAGGAGACAGTCAACAAGAGACCCAGTACTTC; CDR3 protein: CASSIGDSQQETQYF
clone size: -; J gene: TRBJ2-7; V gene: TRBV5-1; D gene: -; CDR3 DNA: TGCGCCAGCAGCTTCGGGATTTTAGGCGAGCAGTACTTC; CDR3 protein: CASSFGILGEQYF
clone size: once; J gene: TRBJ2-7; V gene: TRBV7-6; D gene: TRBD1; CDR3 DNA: TGTGCCAGCAGCTTAGCTCCGGGACAGAGCTCCTACGAGCAGTACTTC; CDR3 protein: CASSLAPGQSSYEQYF
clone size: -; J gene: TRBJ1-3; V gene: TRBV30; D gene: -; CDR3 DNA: TGTGCCTGGAGTGTAGGGTCAGCTGGAAACACCATATATTTT; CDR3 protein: CAWSVGSAGNTIYF
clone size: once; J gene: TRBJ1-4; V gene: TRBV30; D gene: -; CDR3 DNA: TGTGCCTGGAGTAGGGGTGCGGAAAAACTGTTTTTT; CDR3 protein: CAWSRGAEKLFF
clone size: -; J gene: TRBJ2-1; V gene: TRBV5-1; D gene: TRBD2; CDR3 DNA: TGCGCCAGCAGCCAACGGACTAGCGCGCTACAGTTCTTC; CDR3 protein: CASSQRTSALQFF
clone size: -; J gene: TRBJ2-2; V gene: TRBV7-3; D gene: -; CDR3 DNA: TGTGCCAGCAGTTCAACAGGGGAGCTGTTTTTT; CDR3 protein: CASSSTGELFF
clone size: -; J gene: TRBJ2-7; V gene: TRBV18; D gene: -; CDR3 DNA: TGTGCCAGCTCACCAAATCAGGGGAGTACTGGTGGCTACGAGCAGTACTTC; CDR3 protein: CASSPNQGSTGGYEQYF
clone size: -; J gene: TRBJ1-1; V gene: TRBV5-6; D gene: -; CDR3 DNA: TGTGCCAGCACCTCCGGGTGGCAGGGGCGCGAAGCTTTCTTT; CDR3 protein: CASTSGWQGREAFF
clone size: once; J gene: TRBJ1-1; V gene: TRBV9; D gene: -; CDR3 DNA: TGTGCCAGCAGCCCGCATACAGGAGGCGGCACTGAAGCTTTCTTT; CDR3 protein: CASSPHTGGGTEAFF
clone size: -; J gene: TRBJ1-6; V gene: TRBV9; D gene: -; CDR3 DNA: TGTGCCAGCAGCGTAGAACATAGTGTCAATTCACCCCTCCACTTT; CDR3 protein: CASSVEHSVNSPLHF
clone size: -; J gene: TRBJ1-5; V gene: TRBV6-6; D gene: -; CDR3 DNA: TGTGCCAGCAGTTACGTCTCTGGGGGCAATCAGCCCCAGCATTTT; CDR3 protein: CASSYVSGGNQPQHF
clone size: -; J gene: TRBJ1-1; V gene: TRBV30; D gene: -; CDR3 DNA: TGTGCCTGGGCCTCCGGAGGCCGGCGGAATGAAGCTTTCTTT; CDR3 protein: CAWASGGRRNEAFF
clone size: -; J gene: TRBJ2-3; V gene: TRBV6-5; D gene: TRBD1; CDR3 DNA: TGTGCCAGCAGTTACTTCGGACAGGCAAGCACAGATACGCAGTATTTT; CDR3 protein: CASSYFGQASTDTQYF
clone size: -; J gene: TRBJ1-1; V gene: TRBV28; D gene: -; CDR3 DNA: TGTGCCAGCAGTTACATGGGCATCCTCGGCGCTTTCTTT; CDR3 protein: CASSYMGILGAFF
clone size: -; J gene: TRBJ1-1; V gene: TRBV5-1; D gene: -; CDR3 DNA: TGCGCCAGCAGCTCGTCAGAAGACACTGAAGCTTTCTTT; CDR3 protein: CASSSSEDTEAFF
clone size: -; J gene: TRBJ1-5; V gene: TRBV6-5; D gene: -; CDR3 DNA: TGTGCCAGCAGTTACGGGGCGAATCAGCCCCAGCATTTT; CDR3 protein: CASSYGANQPQHF
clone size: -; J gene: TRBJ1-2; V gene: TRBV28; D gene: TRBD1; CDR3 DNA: TGTGCCAGCCGTGAGCCCGGGACAGGGGACTATGGCTACACCTTC; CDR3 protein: CASREPGTGDYGYTF
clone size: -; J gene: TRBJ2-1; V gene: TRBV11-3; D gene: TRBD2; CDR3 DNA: TGTGCCAGCAGCTTGGGACTAGCGGGAGTTGCGGCGCAGTTCTTC; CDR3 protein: CASSLGLAGVAAQFF
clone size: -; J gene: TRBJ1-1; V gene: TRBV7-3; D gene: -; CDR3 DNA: TGTGCCAGCAGCCCCGGGAGGGAGAACACTGAAGCTTTCTTT; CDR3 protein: CASSPGRENTEAFF
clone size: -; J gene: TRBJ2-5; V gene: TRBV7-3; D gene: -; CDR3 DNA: TGTGCCAGCAGCCCCCGAGCGGGAGAGACCCAGTACTTC; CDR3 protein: CASSPRAGETQYF
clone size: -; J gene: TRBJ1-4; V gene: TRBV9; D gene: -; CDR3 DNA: TGTGCCAGCAGTGCGAACGGGGGTATGACTAATGAAAAACTGTTTTTT; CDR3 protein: CASSANGGMTNEKLFF
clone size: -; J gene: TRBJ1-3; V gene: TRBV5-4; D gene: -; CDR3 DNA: TGTGCCAGCAGCTTGGATGGAAACACCATATATTTT; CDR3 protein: CASSLDGNTIYF
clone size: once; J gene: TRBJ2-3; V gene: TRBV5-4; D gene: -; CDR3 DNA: TGTGCCAGCAGCTTCGGTCTAGAGTTCACAGATACGCAGTATTTT; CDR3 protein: CASSFGLEFTDTQYF
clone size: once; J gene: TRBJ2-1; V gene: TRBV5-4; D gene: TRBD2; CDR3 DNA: TGTGCCAGCAGCTCCACTAGCGGCTCCTACAATGAGCAGTTCTTC; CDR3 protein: CASSSTSGSYNEQFF
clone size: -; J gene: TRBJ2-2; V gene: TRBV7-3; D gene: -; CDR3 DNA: TGTGCCAGCAGCTTGGTTAGGGATTGGACCGCCGGGGAGCTGTTTTTT; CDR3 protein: CASSLVRDWTAGELFF